This passage covers 3 T cell receptor beta chains from one sample sequenced in a study of blood T cell repertoires in COVID-19. Measured with immunoSEQ multiplex PCR; TCRdb has only the in-frame clones, and not every one. The table includes a few hundred thousand clones, about 88% detected once. Sequencing was performed on PBMCs or T cells enriched from blood (not recorded which). Receptor source: a woman in her twenties or thirties who had been exposed to COVID-19.

V usage is TRBV10-3 and J usage is TRBJ2-2; TRBD1 aligns across 8 bases. The CDR3 length is 16 residues. From germline, CDR1 is ENHRY and CDR2 SYGVKD. V shed 2 bases, J shed 7 bases, and the junction held 9 bases outside the gene matches. The CDR3 sequence is CAISEPRTGQSGELFF. DNA for the CDR3: TGTGCCATCAGTGAGCCGAGGACAGGGCAAAGCGGGGAGCTGTTTTTT.

The chain links TRBV2 to TRBJ2-7; D not certain. In germline, CDR1 is SNHLY, CDR2 FYNNEI. The V and J ends lost 5 bases and 2 bases respectively, with 7 bases between them. The CDR3 sequence is 12 residues long. In DNA form, the CDR3 reads TGTGCCAGCAGTTCATCGGCCTACGAGCAGTACTTC. This sequence encodes CASSSSAYEQYF.

The gene calls are TRBV10-3 and TRBJ2-2; no clear D gene. This CDR3 has 13 amino acids. The V end lost 5 bases, the J end lost 0 bases, and 4 bases lay between the germline ends. Germline values: CDR1 ENHRY, CDR2 SYGVKD. CDR3 region: CAISSANTGELFF. Here the CDR3 DNA reads TGTGCCATCAGTAGCGCGAACACCGGGGAGCTGTTTTTT.